The entry below describes one T cell receptor beta chain. The antigen remains undetermined. Looked up from germline, CDR1 is MGHDK and CDR2 is SYGVNS. Germline trimming cut 1 base from V and 6 bases from J; bases unmatched to any gene: 3. The CDR3 is 13 amino acids. The data belong to a study of T cell responses to AZD1222 COVID-19 vaccine. Study-wide background: Some second doses came at about 4 weeks and others at about 12 weeks; these were pooled. Regarding the study as a whole: CD4 TCRs linked to vaccination spanned spike, dominating at 160-218 and 743-854. Donors, mostly white British, included more females; clonal diversity was possibly underestimated. Repertoire sampling was restricted to post-peak T cell response timepoints.

Assay: immunoSEQ multiplex PCR; the TCRdb copy retains only in-frame clones and omits some. The data hold approximately 150,000 clones, with about 92% observed a single time. This TCR derives from an adult in good health. Source: peripheral blood, taken on day 0 of AZD1222 vaccination. The chain combines TRBV25-1 with TRBJ2-7, with 7 bases that match TRBD2. The CDR3 DNA sequence: TGTGCCAGCAGTGAATTCGGGGGGAGCGAGCAGTACTTC. It encodes CASSEFGGSEQYF.